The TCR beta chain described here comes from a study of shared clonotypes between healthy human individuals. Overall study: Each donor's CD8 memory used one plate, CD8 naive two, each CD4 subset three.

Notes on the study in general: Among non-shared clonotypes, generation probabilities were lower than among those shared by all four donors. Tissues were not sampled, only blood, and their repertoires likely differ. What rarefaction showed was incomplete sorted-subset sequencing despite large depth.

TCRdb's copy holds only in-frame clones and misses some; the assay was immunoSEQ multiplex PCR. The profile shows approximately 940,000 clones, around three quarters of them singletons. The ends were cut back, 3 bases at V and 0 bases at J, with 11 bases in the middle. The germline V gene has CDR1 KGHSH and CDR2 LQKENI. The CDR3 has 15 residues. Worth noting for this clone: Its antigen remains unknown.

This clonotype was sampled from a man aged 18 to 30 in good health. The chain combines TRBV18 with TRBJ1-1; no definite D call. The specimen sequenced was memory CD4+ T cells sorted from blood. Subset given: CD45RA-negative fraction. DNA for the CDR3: TGTGCCAGCTCACCGGGCGCAAACATGAACACTGAAGCTTTCTTT. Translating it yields CASSPGANMNTEAFF.